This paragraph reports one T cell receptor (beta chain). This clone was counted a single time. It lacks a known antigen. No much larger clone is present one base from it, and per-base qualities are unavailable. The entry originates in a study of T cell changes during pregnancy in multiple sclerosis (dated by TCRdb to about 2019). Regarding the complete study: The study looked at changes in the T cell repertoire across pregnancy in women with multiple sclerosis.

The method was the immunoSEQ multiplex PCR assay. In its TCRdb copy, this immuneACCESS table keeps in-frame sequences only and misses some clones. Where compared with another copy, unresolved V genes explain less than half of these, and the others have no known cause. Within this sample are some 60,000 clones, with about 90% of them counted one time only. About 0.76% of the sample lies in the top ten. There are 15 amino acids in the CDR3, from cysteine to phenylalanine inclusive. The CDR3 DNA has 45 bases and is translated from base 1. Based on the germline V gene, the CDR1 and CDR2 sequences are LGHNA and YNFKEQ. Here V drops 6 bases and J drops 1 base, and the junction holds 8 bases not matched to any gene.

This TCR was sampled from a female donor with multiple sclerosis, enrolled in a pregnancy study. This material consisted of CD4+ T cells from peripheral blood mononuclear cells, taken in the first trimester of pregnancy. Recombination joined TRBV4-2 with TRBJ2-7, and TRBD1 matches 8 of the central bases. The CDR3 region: CASSQQGQASYEQYF. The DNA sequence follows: TGTGCCAGCAGTCAGCAGGGACAGGCTTCCTACGAGCAGTACTTC.